This note documents a single T cell receptor beta chain sequence. The antigen is not known. Alopecia areata patients provided lesional scalp punch biopsies and peripheral blood, both collected for the study. This CDR3 spans 12 amino acids. Per the germline V gene, CDR1 is MGHDK and CDR2 is SYGVNS. Trimming removed 6 bases at V and 2 bases at J, with 8 bases between. This sample is drawn from a study of CD8+ T cells in alopecia areata. The study's findings and limits: Scalp sample sequencing also detects resident alphabeta T cells of normal skin.

Extraction of RNA preceded its reverse transcription into cDNA, which served as the sequencing template. The method was immunoSEQ multiplex PCR; TCRdb's version includes in-frame clones alone and lacks a portion of them. The profile covers around 82,000 clones, with roughly 51% appearing a single time and 5.7% taken by the ten largest. This clonotype originated in a human donor with alopecia areata. This sequence joins TRBV25-1 and TRBJ2-7; D is uncertain. Sequenced sample: NKG2D-high CD8+ T cells sorted from blood. The DNA of the CDR3 is TGTGCCAGCAGGGAAGGTACCTACGAGCAGTACTTC. Encoded protein: CASREGTYEQYF.